This T cell receptor (beta chain) was retrieved from a study of blood T cell repertoires in COVID-19. About the research overall: Spain, Italy and the United States supplied samples that represented acute and convalescent COVID-19. PBMCs, B-cell-depleted T cells, or T cells provided the cDNA or gDNA that made up the material.

CDR3 length: 13 amino acids. Germline V gene sequence: CDR1 KGHSH, CDR2 LQKENI. V lost 5 bases and J lost 7; bases outside the gene matches: 3. In the authors' methods: Quantification of nucleated cells was approximated via reference gene primer amplification. Clones were sequenced by immunoSEQ multiplex PCR, and TCRdb holds only the in-frame ones, with some missing. That table gives V, J and clone size, and the DNA gave D and trimming. The data contain under 100,000 clones, about 85% of them singletons. The specimen was peripheral blood. This clonotype originated in a woman aged 70-85 years with active or convalescent COVID-19. The rearrangement links TRBV18 to TRBJ1-4, with 8 positions matching TRBD1. CDR3 in DNA: TGTGCCAGCTCAACAGGACAGGGTGAAAAACTGTTTTTT. This sequence encodes CASSTGQGEKLFF. Based on the CDR3 plus reference TRBV18 and TRBJ1-4, the full variable domain is NAGVMQNPRHLVRRRGQEARLRCSPMKGHSHVYWYRQLPEEGLKFMVYLQKENIIDESGMPKERFSAEFPKEGPSILRIQQVVRGDSAAYFCASSTGQGEKLFFGSGTQLSVL.